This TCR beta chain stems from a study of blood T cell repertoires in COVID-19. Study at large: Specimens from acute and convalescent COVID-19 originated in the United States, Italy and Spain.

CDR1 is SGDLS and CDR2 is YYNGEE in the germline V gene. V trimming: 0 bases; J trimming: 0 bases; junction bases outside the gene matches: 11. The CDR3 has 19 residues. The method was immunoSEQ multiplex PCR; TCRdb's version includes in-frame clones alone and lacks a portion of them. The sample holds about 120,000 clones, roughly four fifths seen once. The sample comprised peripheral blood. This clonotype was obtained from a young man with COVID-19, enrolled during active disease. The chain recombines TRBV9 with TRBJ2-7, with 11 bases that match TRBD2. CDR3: CASSVGISGGDSYSYEQYF. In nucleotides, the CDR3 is TGTGCCAGCAGCGTAGGGATTAGCGGGGGGGACTCCTACTCCTACGAGCAGTACTTC.